What follows is one TCR beta chain and its context. What this receptor recognizes is not known. No base-level quality is on record; no much larger clone is a single base apart. CD8 naive samples were CD45RO-negative cells positively selected for CCR7, giving a CD45RA+CCR7+ population that excluded TemRA cells. The donors were healthy, HIV-negative adults who had no recently reported acute infections or vaccinations. Only Caucasian adults living in Nashville, Tennessee, USA were represented among the donors. Blood was obtained by leukapheresis, after which PBMCs were separated by Ficoll-Histopaque density gradient centrifugation and cryopreserved in liquid nitrogen vapor phase. Purity and quantity of every magnetically sorted T cell population were checked by analytical flow cytometry. Genomic DNA was isolated from every sorted fraction and measured by UV absorbance on a Nanodrop 2000c. The record originates from a study of shared clonotypes between healthy human individuals (dated by TCRdb to the early 2020s). Regarding the study in general: A couple of women and a few men aged 18 to 49 years were included in the cohort. For each donor, three plates each were used for CD4 naive and CD4 memory, two plates were used for CD8 naive, and one plate was used for CD8 memory. Blood TCR repertoires of about 5 healthy adults were deeply sequenced to estimate repertoire size and the extent of clonotype sharing between individuals. To increase sequencing depth and limit assay-specific biases, different laboratories used diverse techniques to prepare libraries and sequence TCR repertoires. Between about 0.8 and 9.5 billion PBMCs per donor were obtained by leukapheresis. What the work shows at the level of the full study, not this receptor alone: Higher generation probabilities were observed for clonotypes shared by all four sorted-subset donors than for non-shared clonotypes. When four donors were compared, the shared fraction of clonotypes was approximately 5% for naive CD4, 3% to 4% for naive CD8, more than 2% for memory CD4, and roughly 0.4% for memory CD8. Incomplete sequencing was indicated by rarefaction of sorted-subset datasets, despite the large sequencing depth. Based on pairwise subsampling, the degree of clonotype sharing among donors was expected to be affected by sequencing depth. Sampling was restricted to blood, and TCR repertoires in tissue are likely to differ from TCR repertoires in blood. Naive subsets generally had larger estimated clonotype richness than memory subsets. Because the study included only a small number of donors, the genetic and exposure-history diversity represented was limited.

TCR CDR3 regions were amplified from genomic DNA by multiplex PCR using the deep immunoSEQ assay. Extracted genomic DNA from each cell subset was spread evenly across all wells of several immunoSEQ 96-well plates, with each plate serving as a replicate. For sorted subsets, around 0.2 ug of genomic DNA, equivalent to roughly 33,000 T cell genomes, went into each replicate PCR. Purified libraries were quantified with a Qubit 3.0 fluorometer, sized on a Bioanalyzer 2100, and re-quantified with the KAPA Library Quantification kit. Every immunoSEQ 96-well plate was sequenced on a separate single-read 150-cycle Illumina NextSeq 550 flow cell. The paper's data handling went like this. Because the immunoSEQ output held only junctional sequences and lacked quality scores, the filtering could not match the filtering applied to full-length reads. To assign V/J genes and CDR3, sequences were annotated using PyIR, a Python wrapper for IgBLAST v1.9, with IMGT germline references. Any read was removed if the V/J assignment was weak (E-value above 1e-6), the CDR3 was missing, or the read contained stop codons, out-of-frame junctions, or ambiguous translated residues. V3J clonotypes were defined as sequences sharing an identical inferred V gene, J gene, and CDR3 amino acid sequence. To compute the percentage overlap between repertoires, the number of shared unique clonotypes was divided by the size of the smaller repertoire. Three approaches were used to assess repertoire richness: RTK rarefaction, the Chao1 estimator, and Recon v2.1 estimates of unobserved clonotypes. For all TCRbeta clonotypes obtained by the gDNA method from several donors, generation probabilities were computed with OLGA. In its TCRdb copy, this immuneACCESS table keeps in-frame sequences only and misses some clones. Where compared with another copy, unresolved V genes explain less than half of these, and the others have no known cause. For V, J and clone size, that table is used; D and trimming come from the DNA. Present in this sample are some 2 million clones, about 95% of which were seen just once. The ten top clones hold approximately 1.2% of the sample.

Sequences SEHNR (CDR1) and FQNEAQ (CDR2) are obtained from the germline V gene (reference sequence). The CDR3 goes from the cysteine to the phenylalanine over 13 residues. Kept here is only the CDR3 DNA, which spans 39 bases and is read in frame from base 1. V sheds 5 bases and J sheds 5 bases, leaving 12 bases between their ends. This clonotype was sampled from a man younger than 30 in good health. The sequence links TRBV7-9 to TRBJ1-1; 5 matching bases give a weak D call of TRBD1. Input material: naive CD8+ T cells sorted from blood. The sample's cell subset or site label is to be understood as: CD45RA+CCR7+. The CDR3 amino acid sequence is: CASSQAGGTEAFF. The sequence in DNA is TGTGCCAGCAGCCAGGCGGGGGGGACTGAAGCTTTCTTT.